These T cell receptor beta chains were read from a single sample in a study of beta chain features in type 1 diabetes. Produced via immunoSEQ multiplex PCR; TCRdb's table is partial and in-frame only. The table shows some 200,000 clones, with about a sixth occurring only once. Sequencing used naive CD4+ T cells from blood. Receptor source: a man younger than 45 with type 1 diabetes. Each CDR3 is given with its conserved first and last residue. D genes are given only for firm matches. Some rows have no size entry. The others give once, few or many, or a class for an expanded clone.

clone_size	d_call	v_call	j_call	cdr3_nt	cdr3_aa
few	NA	TRBV29-1	TRBJ2-1	TGCAGCGTTGAAGAGGGGAAGGGAGGCTCCTACAATGAGCAGTTCTTC	CSVEEGKGGSYNEQFF
NA	NA	TRBV2	TRBJ2-3	TGTGCCAGCAGCGACGGTCGGCGGGGAATCACAGATACGCAGTATTTT	CASSDGRRGITDTQYF
NA	TRBD2	TRBV9	TRBJ2-3	TGTGCCAGCAGAGCTAGCGGGAGCCCAGATACGCAGTATTTT	CASRASGSPDTQYF
few	NA	TRBV30	TRBJ1-4	TGTGCCTGGGAGACAGGCCAGCGGGAAAAACTGTTTTTT	CAWETGQREKLFF
NA	TRBD2	TRBV9	TRBJ2-1	TGTGCCAGCAGCGTAGGTCTAGCGGGAGAGTATGAGCAGTTCTTC	CASSVGLAGEYEQFF
few	NA	TRBV9	TRBJ1-5	TGTGCCAGCAGCGTAAACCCTACAGGTTATCCCCAGCATTTT	CASSVNPTGYPQHF
NA	NA	TRBV30	TRBJ2-7	TGTGCCTGGAGCCACGGGTTTAGGTACGAGCAGTACTTC	CAWSHGFRYEQYF
many	NA	TRBV30	TRBJ2-7	TGTGCCTGGAGTGTTGGATACGAGCAGTACTTC	CAWSVGYEQYF
few	NA	TRBV29-1	TRBJ2-6	TGCAGCGGTGATAAGGCAGGTCTTAGCTCTGGGGCCAACGTCCTGACTTTC	CSGDKAGLSSGANVLTF
NA	NA	TRBV7-2	TRBJ2-3	TGTGCCAGCAGCCCTGACCCAGGGACAGATACGCAGTATTTT	CASSPDPGTDTQYF
few	NA	TRBV9	TRBJ1-2	TGTGCCAGCAGCGCGGGAGCCGGTGGCTACACCTTC	CASSAGAGGYTF
NA	TRBD1	TRBV6-5	TRBJ1-2	TGTGCCAGCAGTTATCTTCGACAGGGTAGCTACACCTTC	CASSYLRQGSYTF
few	TRBD1	TRBV29-1	TRBJ1-1	TGCAGCGTCCTCCGGGACAGGACTTTGAACACTGAAGCTTTCTTT	CSVLRDRTLNTEAFF
NA	NA	TRBV30	TRBJ2-1	TGTGCCTGGAGTAGGATGAAGGCGCAGTTCTTC	CAWSRMKAQFF
few	NA	TRBV19	TRBJ2-3	TGTGCCAGTAGTATGCAGCCAGATACGCAGTATTTT	CASSMQPDTQYF
NA	NA	TRBV5-4	TRBJ2-5	TGTGCCAGCAGCTTGGGTTTAGCAGGAGAGACCCAGTACTTC	CASSLGLAGETQYF
few	TRBD1	TRBV30	TRBJ1-5	TGTGCCTGGGACAGGGGACAGCCCCAGCATTTT	CAWDRGQPQHF
few	NA	TRBV30	TRBJ1-1	TGTGCCTGGGGGAAGACAGCGAACACTGAAGCTTTCTTT	CAWGKTANTEAFF
NA	NA	TRBV28	TRBJ2-6	TGTGCCAGCAGACAGTCAGGGTATTACGGCTCTGGGGCCAACGTCCTGACTTTC	CASRQSGYYGSGANVLTF
NA	NA	TRBV20-1	TRBJ2-3	TGCAGTGCTGGGGGACGCGATACGCAGTATTTT	CSAGGRDTQYF
NA	NA	TRBV5-6	TRBJ1-4	TGTGCCAGCAGCCTGGGACACTCCAATGAAAAACTGTTTTTT	CASSLGHSNEKLFF
few	TRBD1	TRBV29-1	TRBJ2-1	TGCAGCGTTGAGGGGGACAGCCTTTGGATTGGGCAGTTCTTC	CSVEGDSLWIGQFF
few	NA	TRBV30	TRBJ2-6	TGTGCCTGGAGTTCCGGGACGTCTGGGGCCAACGTCCTGACTTTC	CAWSSGTSGANVLTF
NA	TRBD2	TRBV12-5	TRBJ2-1	TGTGCTAGTGGTTTGCTCTGGGCTAGCGGCGCCTACAATGAGCAGTTCTTC	CASGLLWASGAYNEQFF
few	TRBD2	TRBV7-3	TRBJ2-1	TGTGCCAGCAGCTTCGAAAGCGGGAGGGCCACTGAGCAGTTCTTC	CASSFESGRATEQFF
few	NA	TRBV7-2	TRBJ2-7	TGTGCCAGCAGCTTGGGGTCCCTCTCCTACGAGCAGTACTTC	CASSLGSLSYEQYF
NA	TRBD2	TRBV29-1	TRBJ2-7	TGCAGCGTTGAATTGGGACTAGCGGGAGGAATCTACGAGCAGTACTTC	CSVELGLAGGIYEQYF
NA	NA	TRBV7-9	TRBJ1-1	TGTGCCAGCAGCTTAGCCCGCGGCGGAACTGAAGCTTTCTTT	CASSLARGGTEAFF
NA	TRBD2	TRBV2	TRBJ2-2	TGTGCCAGCAACGGCGGGAGGGGCAACACCGGGGAGCTGTTTTTT	CASNGGRGNTGELFF
few	NA	TRBV30	TRBJ2-3	TGTGCCTGGAGTGGAACAGGTTGGCATACGCAGTATTTT	CAWSGTGWHTQYF
NA	NA	TRBV6-1	TRBJ1-1	TGTGCCAGCTCAGCTACCCGGACAGCAAACACTGAAGCTTTCTTT	CASSATRTANTEAFF
few	NA	TRBV29-1	TRBJ2-7	TGCAGCGTTGAAGAGAACACACAGGGAGAGCAGTACTTC	CSVEENTQGEQYF
few	NA	TRBV10-3	TRBJ2-1	TGTGCCATCAGTGGGGCTAGCAATGAGCAGTTCTTC	CAISGASNEQFF
few	NA	TRBV29-1	TRBJ1-2	TGCAGCGCACAGGGAAACTATGGCTACACCTTC	CSAQGNYGYTF
NA	NA	TRBV7-2	TRBJ2-1	TGTGCCAGCAGCTTAACGAGGGAACCCAATGAGCAGTTCTTC	CASSLTREPNEQFF
few	TRBD1	TRBV19	TRBJ2-5	TGTGCCAGTAACGCACCGGGACAGGGACAAGAGACCCAGTACTTC	CASNAPGQGQETQYF
few	NA	TRBV28	TRBJ2-7	TGTGCCAGTCAAACCTACGAGCAGTACTTC	CASQTYEQYF
NA	NA	TRBV28	TRBJ2-7	TGTGCCAGCGACCAGGGCTACGAGCAGTACTTC	CASDQGYEQYF
few	NA	TRBV30	TRBJ2-7	TGTGCCTGGAGTGGAGGGCGAAGCTCCTACGAGCAGTACTTC	CAWSGGRSSYEQYF
NA	NA	TRBV18	TRBJ2-5	TGTGCCAGCTCACCTGGCTCGGGGCCCGAGACCCAGTACTTC	CASSPGSGPETQYF
few	NA	TRBV27	TRBJ1-4	TGTGCCAGCAGTTTAGCAGGGTATGAAAAACTGTTTTTT	CASSLAGYEKLFF
few	NA	TRBV25-1	TRBJ2-7	TGTGCCAGCAGTGACTCCGCGGGGCCAGGGACCTACGAGCAGTACTTC	CASSDSAGPGTYEQYF
NA	TRBD2	TRBV27	TRBJ2-6	TGTGCCAGCACTATCACTAGGGGACTAGCGGGAGGCTACGGGGCCAACGTCCTGACTTTC	CASTITRGLAGGYGANVLTF
NA	NA	TRBV18	TRBJ2-7	TGTGCCAGCTCAGAGGGGATCGATTACGAGCAGTACTTC	CASSEGIDYEQYF
NA	NA	TRBV9	TRBJ2-6	TGTGCCAGCAGCGGGGAGTTCTCTGGGGCCAACGTCCTGACTTTC	CASSGEFSGANVLTF
few	TRBD1	TRBV18	TRBJ1-2	TGTGCCAGCTCACCACCCCAGGGGGCTACGAATGGCTACACCTTC	CASSPPQGATNGYTF
NA	TRBD1	TRBV4-1	TRBJ2-2	TGCGCCAGCAGCCAACTCCCCGGGACAGGGAGTACCGGGGAGCTGTTTTTT	CASSQLPGTGSTGELFF
NA	TRBD1	TRBV19	TRBJ1-5	TGTGCCAGTAGTATGGCAGGGGGCTTGATTCAGCCCCAGCATTTT	CASSMAGGLIQPQHF
NA	TRBD1	TRBV28	TRBJ1-4	TGTGCCAGCAGTCAATTGGGACAGGGTGGGGAAAAACTGTTTTTT	CASSQLGQGGEKLFF
few	TRBD1	TRBV10-1	TRBJ2-1	TGCGCCAGCACCTTGGACAGGAACAATGAGCAGTTCTTC	CASTLDRNNEQFF
few	TRBD2	TRBV29-1	TRBJ2-7	TGCAGCGTTGGTATAGCGGGAGTCCACGAGCAGTACTTC	CSVGIAGVHEQYF
NA	NA	TRBV5-1	TRBJ2-4	TGCGCCAGCAGCTTGGATGACATTCAGTACTTC	CASSLDDIQYF
few	TRBD2	TRBV10-3	TRBJ2-1	TGTGCCATCAGCCAGCGGGACTCATTTCGAGACAATGAGCAGTTCTTC	CAISQRDSFRDNEQFF
NA	NA	TRBV2	TRBJ2-2	TGTGCCAGCAGTGGAGTAGCAGGGAACGGGGAGCTGTTTTTT	CASSGVAGNGELFF
NA	TRBD2	TRBV9	TRBJ2-3	TGTGCCAGCAGCGACAGCGGGAGGGCCGGAGATACGCAGTATTTT	CASSDSGRAGDTQYF